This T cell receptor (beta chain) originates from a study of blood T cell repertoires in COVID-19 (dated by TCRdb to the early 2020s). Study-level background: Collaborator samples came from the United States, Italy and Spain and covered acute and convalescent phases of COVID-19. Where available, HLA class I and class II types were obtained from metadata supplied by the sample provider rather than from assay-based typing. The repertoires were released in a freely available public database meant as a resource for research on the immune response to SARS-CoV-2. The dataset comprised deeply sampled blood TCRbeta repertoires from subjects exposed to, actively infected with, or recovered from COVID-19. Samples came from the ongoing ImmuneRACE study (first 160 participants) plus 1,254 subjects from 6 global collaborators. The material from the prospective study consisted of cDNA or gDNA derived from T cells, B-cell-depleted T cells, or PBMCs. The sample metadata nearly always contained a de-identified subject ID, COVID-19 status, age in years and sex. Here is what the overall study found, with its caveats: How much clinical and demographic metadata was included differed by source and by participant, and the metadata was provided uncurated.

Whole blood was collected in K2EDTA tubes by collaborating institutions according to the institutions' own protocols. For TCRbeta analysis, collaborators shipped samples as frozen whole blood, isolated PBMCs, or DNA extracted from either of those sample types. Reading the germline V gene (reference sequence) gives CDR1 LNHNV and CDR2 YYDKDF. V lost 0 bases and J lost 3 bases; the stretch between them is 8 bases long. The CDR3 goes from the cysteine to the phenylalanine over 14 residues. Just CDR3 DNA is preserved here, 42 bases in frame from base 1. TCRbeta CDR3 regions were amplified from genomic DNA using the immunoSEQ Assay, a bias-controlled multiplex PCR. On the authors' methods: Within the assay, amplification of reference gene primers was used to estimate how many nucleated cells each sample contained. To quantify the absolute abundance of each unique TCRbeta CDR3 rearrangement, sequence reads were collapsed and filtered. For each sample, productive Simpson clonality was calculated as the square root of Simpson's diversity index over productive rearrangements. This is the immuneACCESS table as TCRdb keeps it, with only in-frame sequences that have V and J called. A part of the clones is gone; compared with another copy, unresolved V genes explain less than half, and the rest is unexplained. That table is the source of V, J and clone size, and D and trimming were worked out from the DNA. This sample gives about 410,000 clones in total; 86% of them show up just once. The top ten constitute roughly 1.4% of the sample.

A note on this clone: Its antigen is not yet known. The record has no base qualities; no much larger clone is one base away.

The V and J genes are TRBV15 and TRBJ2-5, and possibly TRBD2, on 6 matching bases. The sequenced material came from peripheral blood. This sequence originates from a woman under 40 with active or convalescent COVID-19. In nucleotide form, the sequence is TGTGCCACCAGCAGAGATCCGGGGGAAGAGACCCAGTACTTC. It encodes CATSRDPGEETQYF.